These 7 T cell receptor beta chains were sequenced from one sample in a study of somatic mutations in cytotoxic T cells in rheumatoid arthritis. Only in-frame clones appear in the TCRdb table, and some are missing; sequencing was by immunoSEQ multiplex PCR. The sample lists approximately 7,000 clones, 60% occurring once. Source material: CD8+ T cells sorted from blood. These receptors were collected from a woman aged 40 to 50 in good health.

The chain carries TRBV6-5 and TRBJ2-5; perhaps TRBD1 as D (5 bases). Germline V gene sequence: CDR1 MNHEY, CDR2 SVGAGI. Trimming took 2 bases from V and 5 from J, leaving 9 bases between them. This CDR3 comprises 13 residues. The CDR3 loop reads CASSYGAAETQYF. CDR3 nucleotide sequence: TGTGCCAGCAGTTACGGGGCTGCCGAGACCCAGTACTTC.

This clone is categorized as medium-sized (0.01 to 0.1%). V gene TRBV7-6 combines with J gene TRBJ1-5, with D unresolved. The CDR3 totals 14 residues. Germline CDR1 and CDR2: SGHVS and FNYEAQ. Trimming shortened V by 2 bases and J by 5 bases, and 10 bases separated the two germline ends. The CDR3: CASSLPGEDQPQHF. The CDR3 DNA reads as TGTGCCAGCAGCTTACCCGGGGAGGATCAGCCCCAGCATTTT.

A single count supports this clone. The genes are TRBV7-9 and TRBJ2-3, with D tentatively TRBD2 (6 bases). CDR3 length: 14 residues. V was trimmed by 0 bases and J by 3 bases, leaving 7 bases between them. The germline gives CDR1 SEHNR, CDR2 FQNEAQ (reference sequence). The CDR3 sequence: CASSLAGLTDTQYF. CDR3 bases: TGTGCCAGCAGCTTAGCAGGACTAACAGATACGCAGTATTTT.

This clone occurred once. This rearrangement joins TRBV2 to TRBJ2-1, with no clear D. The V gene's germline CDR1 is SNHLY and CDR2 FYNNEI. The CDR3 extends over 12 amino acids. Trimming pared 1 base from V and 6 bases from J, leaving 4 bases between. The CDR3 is CASSEVSNEQFF. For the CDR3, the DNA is TGTGCCAGCAGTGAAGTATCCAATGAGCAGTTCTTC.

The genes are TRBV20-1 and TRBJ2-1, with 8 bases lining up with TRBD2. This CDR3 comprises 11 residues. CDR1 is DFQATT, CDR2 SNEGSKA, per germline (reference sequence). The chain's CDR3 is CSLGLVNEQFF. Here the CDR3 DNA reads TGCAGCCTGGGACTAGTCAATGAGCAGTTCTTC.

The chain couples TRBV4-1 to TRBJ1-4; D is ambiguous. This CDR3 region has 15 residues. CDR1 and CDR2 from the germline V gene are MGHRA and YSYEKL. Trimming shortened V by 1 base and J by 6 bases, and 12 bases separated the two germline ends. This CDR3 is CASSQVVRGDEKLFF. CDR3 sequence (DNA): TGCGCCAGCAGCCAAGTCGTCCGGGGAGATGAAAAACTGTTTTTT.

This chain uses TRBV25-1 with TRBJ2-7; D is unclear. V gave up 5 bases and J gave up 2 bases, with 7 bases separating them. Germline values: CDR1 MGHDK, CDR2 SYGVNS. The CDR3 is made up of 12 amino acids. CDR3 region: CASSSDTYEQYF. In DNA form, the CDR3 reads TGTGCCAGCAGTTCCGACACCTACGAGCAGTACTTC.